The clone carrying this TCR beta chain came up many times. Its antigen is undetermined. The sample comes from a study of T cell repertoires in cytomegalovirus infection. Across the whole study: An indication of both CMV infection and matching HLA type came from public TCR beta signatures. Whole-study findings and limits: Dominant in the ex vivo response were TCR beta clonotypes restricted by HLA-C and specific for CMV. Accumulated public TCR beta family frequency recognized individuals carrying CMV together with the relevant HLA.

Per germline, CDR1 WNHNN and CDR2 SYGVQD (reference sequence). The CDR3 consists of 15 residues. V lost 3 bases and J lost 0, with 8 bases in between. One entry per CDR3 protein, called by TCRdb with MiXCR from the reads. The sample has approximately 170,000 distinct CDR3 sequences; roughly 15% are singletons. The sequence came from a human donor in good health (CMV status not recorded). Some clones in this sample may be carry-over from other donors' samples. The chain links TRBV10-1 to TRBJ2-2, with D hard to call. Sequences were obtained from CD8+ T cells from PBMCs. CDR3 DNA: TGCGCCAGCAGTGATGGGCAGTCGAACACCGGGGAGCTGTTTTTT. Translated: CASSDGQSNTGELFF.